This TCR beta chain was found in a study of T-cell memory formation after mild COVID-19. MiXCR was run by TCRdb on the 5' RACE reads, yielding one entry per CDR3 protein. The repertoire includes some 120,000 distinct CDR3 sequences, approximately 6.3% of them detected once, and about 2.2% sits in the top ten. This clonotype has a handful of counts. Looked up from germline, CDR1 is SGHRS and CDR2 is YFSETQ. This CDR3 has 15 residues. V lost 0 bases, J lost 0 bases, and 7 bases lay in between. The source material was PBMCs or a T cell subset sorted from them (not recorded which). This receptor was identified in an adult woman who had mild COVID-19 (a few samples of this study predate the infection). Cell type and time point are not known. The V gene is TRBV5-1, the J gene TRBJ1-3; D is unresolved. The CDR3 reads CASSLEGSSGNTIYF. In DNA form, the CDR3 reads TGCGCCAGCAGCTTGGAGGGCAGCTCTGGAAACACCATATATTTT.